The next 5 T cell receptor beta chains were all read from a single sample in a study of T cells in localized non-small cell lung cancer. The data were produced by immunoSEQ multiplex PCR, yet TCRdb's version contains in-frame clones alone and is incomplete. The top ten hold around 14% of the sample, which has several hundred clones, roughly 28% seen once. Sequenced material: normal lung tissue next to the tumor, taken before any cancer treatment. These receptors all come from a man between 40 and 75 years old with stage III lung adenocarcinoma.

This clone is classed as large. The CDR3, as DNA: TGTGCCAGCAGTTACAGTAGCGGGAGCTCCTACGAGCAGTACTTC. Translation: CASSYSSGSSYEQYF. This chain links TRBV6-8 with TRBJ2-7, with 9 bases that match TRBD2. The J segment lost 0 bases and the V segment lost 2 bases, leaving 2 bases of the junction unmatched. Per the germline V gene, CDR1 is MNHGY and CDR2 is SAAAGT. This CDR3 has 15 amino acids.

This clone has only a few counts. The rearrangement joins TRBV6-8 to TRBJ2-7, with 8 bases aligning to TRBD1. The length of the CDR3 is 15 residues. V gave up 2 bases and J gave up 4 bases; unmatched junction bases: 7. Per the germline V gene, CDR1 is MNHGY and CDR2 is SAAAGT. The CDR3 is CASSYDGTGGYEQYF. CDR3 nucleotides: TGTGCCAGCAGTTACGACGGGACAGGCGGATACGAGCAGTACTTC.

This clone has more than one count but fewer than ten. V and J are TRBV11-3 and TRBJ2-3; either TRBD1 or TRBD2 may supply D (5 bases each). The ends were cut back, 2 bases at V and 2 bases at J, with 17 bases in the middle. Per the germline V gene, CDR1 is SGHNT and CDR2 is YENEEA. This CDR3 region has 17 residues. CDR3 loop: CASSLITGQTLTDTQYF. CDR3 DNA: TGTGCCAGCAGCTTAATAACGGGGCAGACCCTCACAGATACGCAGTATTTT.

Only a few counts were recorded for this clone. The chain has TRBV11-3 and TRBJ1-1; D remains ambiguous. Germline V gene lookup returns CDR1 SGHNT and CDR2 YENEEA. Trimming removed 0 bases from V and 1 base from J, with 9 bases in between. This CDR3 has 15 amino acids. The CDR3 loop is CASSLDVNGNTEAFF. CDR3 sequence (DNA): TGTGCCAGCAGCTTAGATGTAAATGGGAACACTGAAGCTTTCTTT.

This clone was recorded once. The chain carries TRBV18 and TRBJ2-1; unclear D gene. The CDR3 contains 13 residues. The V gene's germline CDR1 is KGHSH and CDR2 LQKENI. Trimming cost V 3 bases and J 2 bases, with 5 bases left between them. The CDR3 spells CASSPLAYNEQFF. CDR3 nucleotides: TGTGCCAGCTCACCGCTGGCCTACAATGAGCAGTTCTTC.